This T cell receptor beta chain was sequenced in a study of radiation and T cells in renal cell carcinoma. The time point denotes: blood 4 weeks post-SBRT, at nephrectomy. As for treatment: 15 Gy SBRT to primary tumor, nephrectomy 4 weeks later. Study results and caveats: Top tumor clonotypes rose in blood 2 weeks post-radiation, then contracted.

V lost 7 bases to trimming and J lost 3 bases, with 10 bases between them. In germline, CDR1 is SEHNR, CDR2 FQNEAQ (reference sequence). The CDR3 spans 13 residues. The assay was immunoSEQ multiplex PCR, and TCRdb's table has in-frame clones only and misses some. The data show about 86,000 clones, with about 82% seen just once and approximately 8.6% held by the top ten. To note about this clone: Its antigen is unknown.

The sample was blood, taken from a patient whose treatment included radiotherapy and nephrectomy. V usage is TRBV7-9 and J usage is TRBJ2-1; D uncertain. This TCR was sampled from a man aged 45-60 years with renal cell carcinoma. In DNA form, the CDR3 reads TGTGCCAGCACCCGACGGATCTACAATGAGCAGTTCTTC. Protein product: CASTRRIYNEQFF.